The 8 T cell receptor beta chains presented below share a single source sample, sequenced in a study of blood T cell repertoires in COVID-19. Profiling relied on immunoSEQ multiplex PCR, and the TCRdb table lists in-frame clones only, not all of them. Among over 120,000 clones listed, 81% were seen once. Input material: peripheral blood. The origin of the receptors is a human donor in a cohort sampled during active COVID-19.

The table lists this clone with a count of one. The chain links TRBV6-1 to TRBJ2-2, with a weak D call TRBD2 (6 bases). CDR3 length equals 16 residues. V was shortened by 4 bases and J by 6 bases, with 18 bases between the two germline ends. CDR1 and CDR2 (germline): MNHNS, SASEGT. Here the CDR3 DNA reads TGTGCCAGCAGTGCAGCCCGCCCTAGCGCTGCCGGGGAGCTGTTTTTT. It specifies CASSAARPSAAGELFF.

DNA of the CDR3: TGTGCCAGTAGTATAGTGAAAGGGGGCGCGGAAGGCTACACCTTC. Translation: CASSIVKGGAEGYTF. V and J are TRBV19 and TRBJ1-2; TRBD1 aligns across 7 bases. Germline CDR1 is LNHDA and CDR2 is SQIVND (reference sequence). The CDR3 spans 15 residues. V dropped 1 base and J dropped 8; count of bases not matched to a gene: 10.

CDR3 nucleotides: TGCGCCAGTTGGGGACTAGCGGGAGGGCCAGATACGCAGTATTTT. This translates into CASWGLAGGPDTQYF. This chain connects TRBV5-1 to TRBJ2-3; 16 positions agree with TRBD2. V dropped 8 bases and J dropped 4; count of bases not matched to a gene: 4. Germline V CDR1 and CDR2: SGHRS, YFSETQ. The CDR3 is 15 amino acids.

This clone has only a few counts. J is TRBJ2-3 and V is TRBV14; 12 bases are a match to TRBD2. Unmatched junction bases numbered 3, after V lost 2 bases and J lost 6 bases. The V gene's germline CDR1 is SGHDN and CDR2 FVKESK. The length of the CDR3 is 15 residues. CDR3 sequence (DNA): TGTGCCAGCAGCCAACGGACTAGCGGGATGGATACGCAGTATTTT. Its protein product is CASSQRTSGMDTQYF.

The V gene is TRBV5-4, the J gene TRBJ2-7; 7 bases are a match to TRBD1. Trimming at V came to 4 bases and at J to 0 bases, leaving 4 bases not matched to a gene. The CDR3 sequence is 14 residues long. The germline V gene has CDR1 SGHNT and CDR2 YYREEE (reference sequence). The CDR3 DNA reads as TGTGCCAGCAGCCGGGACAGAAGCTCCTACGAGCAGTACTTC. It specifies CASSRDRSSYEQYF.

The chain links TRBV19 to TRBJ2-7, with D perhaps TRBD1 (6 bases). Germline loops: CDR1 LNHDA, CDR2 SQIVND (reference sequence). With 0 bases removed from V and 1 base from J, the gap between germline ends came to 16 bases. This CDR3 contains 17 residues. The CDR3 region is CASSIEGRGYPSYEQYF. The CDR3, as DNA: TGTGCCAGTAGTATAGAGGGCAGGGGCTACCCGTCCTACGAGCAGTACTTC.

CDR3 DNA: TGTGCCAGCAGTCCCGATCCCCAGGGGGATAATTCACCCCTCCACTTT. Protein: CASSPDPQGDNSPLHF. This sequence joins TRBV28 and TRBJ1-6; 7 bases are shared with TRBD1. Germline-derived CDR1 and CDR2 are MDHEN and SYDVKM. Trimming took 5 bases from V and 5 from J; bases not matched to a gene: 9. The CDR3 loop spans 16 amino acids.

The V call is TRBV6-4, the J call TRBJ1-1; TRBD1 might be the D (6 bases). Germline V gene lookup returns CDR1 MRHNA and CDR2 SNTAGT. Between the trimmed V and J ends, which lost 8 bases and 10 bases, there was a span of 26 bases. There are 15 residues in the CDR3. The DNA for the CDR3 is TGTGCCAGCCCTGGCGGGGGCGAGGGTGAAATAATAGCTTTCTTT. Its protein is CASPGGGEGEIIAFF.